This T cell receptor (beta chain) emerged from a study of cytomegalovirus exposure and HLA in healthy donors. The CDR3 runs to 16 residues. Trimming pared 7 bases from V and 9 bases from J, leaving 28 bases between. CDR1 MNHNY and CDR2 SVGAGI come from the germline V gene (reference sequence). This clone was recorded once. Primers included in the PCR were 60 Vbeta and 13 Jbeta primers. Generated by immunoSEQ multiplex PCR, the TCRdb table keeps only in-frame clones and is missing some. The profile shows approximately 190,000 clones, roughly four fifths of them singletons. The receptor comes from a woman in her 30s in good health and CMV-seropositive. The V call is TRBV6-6, the J call TRBJ2-7, with a weak D call TRBD2 (5 bases). Sequencing was carried out using PBMCs. This CDR3 reads CASKSREAESYDAQYF. CDR3 coding DNA: TGTGCCAGCAAGAGTCGTGAAGCGGAATCCTACGATGCGCAGTACTTC.